Shown below are 15 T cell receptor beta chains from a single sample sequenced in a study of blood T cell repertoires in COVID-19. Sequencing was performed with immunoSEQ multiplex PCR; in TCRdb, only in-frame clones are kept and a portion is missing. The profile shows around 86,000 clones, 80% to 90% of them singletons. The sequenced material came from peripheral blood. Receptors were obtained from a human donor with acute or convalescent COVID-19. The donor label of this sample is uncertain.

This clone was seen once. The J gene is TRBJ1-3, the V gene TRBV7-9, with D possibly matching TRBD1 (6 bases). This CDR3 is 19 amino acids long. Germline CDR1 reads SEHNR; CDR2 reads FQNEAQ (reference sequence). Deletions cut 7 bases from V and 0 bases from J, with 25 bases between. This CDR3 is CASTSMRLKQGLSGNTIYF. Written as DNA, the CDR3 is TGTGCCAGCACCTCCATGAGGCTAAAGCAGGGGCTCTCTGGAAACACCATATATTTT.

The chain combines TRBV4-3 with TRBJ2-7; 10 bases agree with TRBD1. This CDR3 is built from 17 residues. V lost 0 bases to trimming and J lost 4 bases; unmatched junction nucleotides: 9. CDR1 is LGHNA and CDR2 is YSLEER in the germline V gene. The CDR3 nucleotides read TGCGCCAGCAGCCAAGAGGAGACAGGGGGCGCGTATTACGAGCAGTACTTC. The encoded protein is CASSQEETGGAYYEQYF.

The gene calls are TRBV9 and TRBJ1-2; possible D gene TRBD1, 5 bases. The V gene's germline CDR1 is SGDLS and CDR2 YYNGEE. The CDR3 has 15 amino acids. V was cut by 3 bases and J by 2 bases, with 14 bases left in between. In nucleotides, the CDR3 is TGTGCCAGCAGCGCCTCGGAACGACAGAACTATGGCTACACCTTC. This codes for CASSASERQNYGYTF.

The chain joins TRBV6-4 to TRBJ2-5; the D call may be TRBD1 or TRBD2 (5 bases each). The CDR3 runs 19 residues. CDR1 and CDR2 from the germline V gene are MRHNA and SNTAGT. V gave up 10 bases and J gave up 2 bases, with 32 bases separating them. The CDR3 DNA reads TGTGCCACCAGGAGGATGAGTCGATCCAATTGGGGCCTACAAGAGACCCAGTACTTC. It specifies CATRRMSRSNWGLQETQYF.

The chain joins TRBV30 to TRBJ1-1; D remains unclear. Germline values: CDR1 GTSNPN, CDR2 SVGIG (reference sequence). V lost 0 bases and J lost 0, with 14 bases in between. The CDR3 contains 16 residues. The CDR3 loop reads CAWSVRGSLVNTEAFF. CDR3 nucleotides: TGTGCCTGGAGTGTACGGGGTTCCCTGGTGAACACTGAAGCTTTCTTT.

This rearrangement joins TRBV6-5 to TRBJ2-7, with D tentatively TRBD1 (6 bases). V was shortened by 6 bases and J by 7 bases, with 13 bases between the two germline ends. CDR3 length: 12 residues. Germline CDR1 MNHEY, CDR2 SVGAGI. CDR3 sequence (DNA): TGTGCCAGCAGGTCAGGGGCCCGTGAGCAGTACTTC. Translation gives CASRSGAREQYF.

V gene TRBV5-6 combines with J gene TRBJ1-5, with D possibly being TRBD1 (6 bases). CDR1 SGHDT and CDR2 YYEEEE come from the germline V gene. The ends were cut back, 1 base at V and 3 bases at J, with 11 bases in the middle. CDR3 size: 15 residues. Written as DNA, the CDR3 is TGTGCCAGCAGCTTGTTAGGACAGCTCAATCAGCCCCAGCATTTT. Protein sequence: CASSLLGQLNQPQHF.

The CDR3, as DNA: TGTGCCAGCAGTGACCCCCAGTATAATGAAAAACTGTTTTTT. Translated, it gives CASSDPQYNEKLFF. This chain joins TRBV25-1 and TRBJ1-4; D remains unclear. This CDR3 comprises 14 residues. Germline assignment: CDR1 MGHDK and CDR2 SYGVNS. The germline V and J ends were trimmed by 3 bases and 4 bases, with 9 bases remaining between them.

The chain uses TRBV6-2 or TRBV6-3 and TRBJ2-7, with 7 bases identical to TRBD1. This CDR3 has 13 residues. The V segment lost 5 bases and the J segment 6 bases; nucleotides outside the gene matches: 7. Germline-derived CDR1 and CDR2 are MNHEY and SVGEGT. The CDR3 sequence: CASSPGQKSEQYF. The CDR3 nucleotides read TGTGCCAGCAGTCCGGGACAGAAGAGCGAGCAGTACTTC.

The V gene is TRBV7-8, the J gene TRBJ2-1, with 9 bases aligning to TRBD2. The CDR3 has 16 residues. The germline V gene encodes CDR1 SGHVS and CDR2 FQNEAQ. V lost 1 base to trimming and J lost 9 bases; unmatched junction nucleotides: 10. CDR3 coding DNA: TGTGCCAGCAGCTTAGGATCGCGGGGGGGCCTGCTTGAGCAGTTCTTC. Translating gives CASSLGSRGGLLEQFF.

This chain connects TRBV11-2 to TRBJ2-3, with TRBD2 identical over 10 bases. Germline V gene sequence: CDR1 SGHAT, CDR2 FQNNGV. This CDR3 is 16 amino acids long. V shed 5 bases and J 1 base; nucleotides not matched to a gene: 6. The DNA of the CDR3 is TGTGCCAGCAGCGTCATCGGGACTAGCGGCACAGATACGCAGTATTTT. Translating it yields CASSVIGTSGTDTQYF.

The chain joins TRBV30 to TRBJ2-7; 7 bases align to TRBD1. The germline CDR1 and CDR2 sequences are GTSNPN and SVGIG (reference sequence). The CDR3 contains 13 residues. Trimming at V came to 7 bases and at J to 4 bases, leaving 10 bases not matched to a gene. CDR3 in amino acids: CASEATGLYEQYF. In nucleotides, the CDR3 is TGTGCCTCCGAAGCGACAGGGCTATACGAGCAGTACTTC.

The table lists this clone with a few counts. V usage is TRBV3-1 (or the pseudogene TRBV3-2) and J usage is TRBJ2-2; D ambiguous. Germline V gene sequence: CDR1 LGHDT, CDR2 YNNKEL (reference sequence). The V end was cut by 3 bases, the J end by 1 base, with 6 bases between. CDR3 length: 14 residues. The CDR3 region is CASSHIRNTGELFF. The CDR3 DNA reads as TGTGCCAGCAGCCATATCAGGAACACCGGGGAGCTGTTTTTT.

This rearrangement joins TRBV2 to TRBJ1-1; no clear D gene. Deletions cut 7 bases from V and 8 bases from J, with 8 bases between. Per germline, CDR1 SNHLY and CDR2 FYNNEI. The CDR3 is made up of 10 amino acids. In DNA, the CDR3 is TGTGCCAGCACCCGAGGGGAAGCTTTCTTT. Encoded protein: CASTRGEAFF.

The V gene is TRBV25-1, the J gene TRBJ2-3, with 9 bases lining up with TRBD1. The CDR3 extends over 16 amino acids. CDR1 and CDR2 from the germline V gene are MGHDK and SYGVNS. V dropped 6 bases and J dropped 9; count of bases not matched to a gene: 16. CDR3 sequence reads: CASRGGDRVERWTQYF. The CDR3 DNA follows: TGTGCCAGCAGGGGAGGGGACAGGGTGGAGAGGTGGACGCAGTATTTT.